The 27 T cell receptor beta chains given below trace back to one sample, sequenced in a study of blood T cell repertoires in COVID-19. Repertoires were generated with immunoSEQ multiplex PCR, while TCRdb's copy carries only in-frame clones and drops some. The table records some 330,000 clones, 70% to 90% of them present only once. Source material: peripheral blood. The source of these receptors is a woman aged 50 to 60 with active or convalescent COVID-19.

The chain couples TRBV28 to TRBJ2-7; tentative D call: TRBD2 (5 bases). V was pared by 4 bases and J by 1 base, with 14 bases between. CDR3 length: 15 amino acids. Germline CDR1 reads MDHEN; CDR2 reads SYDVKM. This CDR3 reads CASSWTRKGSYEQYF. The CDR3, as DNA: TGTGCCAGCAGTTGGACTCGAAAAGGTTCCTACGAGCAGTACTTC.

The chain employs TRBV11-2 and TRBJ2-2, with TRBD2 matching 8 bases. J was trimmed by 0 bases and V by 0 bases; bases with no gene match: 6. CDR1 and CDR2 from the germline V gene are SGHAT and FQNNGV. The CDR3 contains 18 residues. The CDR3 loop reads CASSLEWLSGANTGELFF. CDR3 sequence (DNA): TGTGCCAGCAGCTTAGAGTGGCTTAGCGGGGCGAACACCGGGGAGCTGTTTTTT.

The V gene is TRBV20-1, the J gene TRBJ1-1; D call uncertain. This CDR3 region has 10 residues. The germline CDR1 and CDR2 sequences are DFQATT and SNEGSKA (reference sequence). The V gene lost 5 bases and the J gene lost 8 bases, with 9 bases spanning the gap. CDR3 nucleotides: TGCAGTGCTGGGCTCTCCGAAGCTTTCTTT. Translating it yields CSAGLSEAFF.

The V gene is TRBV11-2, the J gene TRBJ1-5; no clear D. The germline V and J ends were trimmed by 5 bases and 1 base, with 9 bases remaining between them. Germline values: CDR1 SGHAT, CDR2 FQNNGV. The CDR3 is made up of 14 amino acids. CDR3 nucleotides: TGTGCCAGCAGCCCCATAGCCAGCAATCAGCCCCAGCATTTT. It yields the protein CASSPIASNQPQHF.

The chain links TRBV2 to TRBJ2-3; TRBD2 matches at 11 bases. The CDR3 runs 15 residues. V lost 6 bases and J lost 6; bases outside the gene matches: 8. Germline CDR1 reads SNHLY; CDR2 reads FYNNEI. As DNA, the CDR3 is TGTGCCAGCAGGGAACTAGCGGGAGTTGGGGATACGCAGTATTTT. Its protein is CASRELAGVGDTQYF.

The CDR3 sequence: CATSRLTGGTEAFF. The CDR3 region has the DNA TGTGCCACCAGCAGGCTTACAGGGGGCACTGAAGCTTTCTTT. The chain carries TRBV15 and TRBJ1-1, with 8 bases that match TRBD1. Trimming took 3 bases from V and 4 from J; bases not matched to a gene: 4. The V gene's germline CDR1 is LNHNV and CDR2 YYDKDF (reference sequence). The CDR3 runs to 14 residues.

The rearrangement joins TRBV5-5 to TRBJ2-7; weak D call: TRBD2 (5 bases). This CDR3 has 14 amino acids. In germline, CDR1 is SGHKS, CDR2 YYEKEE (reference sequence). With 4 bases removed from V and 4 bases from J, the gap between germline ends came to 15 bases. CDR3 DNA sequence: TGTGCCAGCAGCCGACGTTTAGGAGGATACGAGCAGTACTTC. Protein: CASSRRLGGYEQYF.

The rearrangement uses TRBV6-2 or TRBV6-3 and TRBJ1-2, with TRBD1 matching 8 bases. Germline lookup yields CDR1 MNHEY and CDR2 SVGEGT. The CDR3 contains 14 residues. With V trimmed by 5 bases and J by 7 bases, 9 bases remained unmatched. This CDR3 is CASSGQGFVVGYTF. CDR3 in DNA: TGTGCCAGCAGTGGACAGGGTTTCGTAGTTGGCTACACCTTC.

V is TRBV11-3 and J is TRBJ2-3, with 10 positions matching TRBD2. Trimming cost V 6 bases and J 2 bases; bases outside gene matches: 14. This CDR3 is 18 amino acids long. Germline V lookup: CDR1 SGHNT, CDR2 YENEEA. The CDR3 nucleotides read TGTGCCAGCAGGGTCGCCCCCGGGACTAGCGCCTACACAGATACGCAGTATTTT. As protein: CASRVAPGTSAYTDTQYF.

The chain joins TRBV9 to TRBJ2-1, with D possibly TRBD1 on 7 matching bases. The CDR3 loop spans 19 amino acids. V lost 4 bases and J 2 bases, leaving 25 bases between the germline ends. Germline V gene sequence: CDR1 SGDLS, CDR2 YYNGEE. The CDR3 coding sequence is TGTGCCAGCAGCCCCCCGGAGGGGGGCCCTACAGGGGCCTACAATGAGCAGTTCTTC. This translates into CASSPPEGGPTGAYNEQFF.

This chain uses TRBV19 with TRBJ2-7; TRBD1 matches at 10 bases. Germline V gene lookup returns CDR1 LNHDA and CDR2 SQIVND (reference sequence). Trimming at V came to 4 bases and at J to 8 bases, leaving 11 bases not matched to a gene. This CDR3 has 15 residues. The CDR3 region is CASSTDRGLHGKQYF. In nucleotides, the CDR3 is TGTGCCAGTAGTACCGACAGGGGGCTCCATGGTAAGCAGTACTTC.

The chain has TRBV19 and TRBJ2-7; weak D call: TRBD1 (6 bases). V lost 3 bases to trimming and J lost 6 bases, with 15 bases between them. This CDR3 spans 14 amino acids. The germline CDR1 and CDR2 sequences are LNHDA and SQIVND (reference sequence). CDR3: CASSMRAGAGEQYF. CDR3 nucleotide sequence: TGTGCCAGTAGTATGAGGGCAGGGGCAGGCGAGCAGTACTTC. Full variable domain (missing parts from reference TRBV19 and TRBJ2-7): DGGITQSPKYLFRKEGQNVTLSCEQNLNHDAMYWYRQDPGQGLRLIYYSQIVNDFQKGDIAEGYSVSREKKESFPLTVTSAQKNPTAFYLCASSMRAGAGEQYFGPGTRLTVT.

V usage is TRBV30 and J usage is TRBJ2-1; perhaps TRBD2 as D (5 bases). From germline, CDR1 is GTSNPN and CDR2 SVGIG (reference sequence). The CDR3 spans 13 residues. Trimming stripped 4 bases from V and 1 base from J, with 8 bases between. CDR3 nucleotides: TGTGCCTGGACGAGCGGTTCCTACAATGAGCAGTTCTTC. Its translation is CAWTSGSYNEQFF.

The chain couples TRBV15 to TRBJ2-7, with 8 bases fitting TRBD2. The CDR3 runs to 14 residues. V shed 3 bases, J shed 4 bases, and the junction held 5 bases outside the gene matches. The germline V gene encodes CDR1 LNHNV and CDR2 YYDKDF (reference sequence). CDR3 sequence: CATSRPGGAYEQYF. CDR3 coding DNA: TGTGCCACCAGCAGGCCCGGGGGGGCGTACGAGCAGTACTTC.

V and J are TRBV3-1 (or the pseudogene TRBV3-2) and TRBJ1-2, with D perhaps TRBD1 (6 bases). CDR1 and CDR2 from the germline V gene are LGHDT and YNNKEL (reference sequence). Trimming removed 4 bases from V and 4 bases from J, with 16 bases in between. This CDR3 spans 15 amino acids. DNA of the CDR3: TGTGCCAGCAGCCCCTCCCTGACAGGACTCTATGGCTACACCTTC. It translates to CASSPSLTGLYGYTF.

This clone was detected once. V is TRBV2 and J is TRBJ1-2; TRBD1 is a possible D gene (5 bases). The CDR3 has 12 amino acids. V lost 8 bases, J lost 3 bases, and 10 bases lay in between. Germline CDR1 reads SNHLY; CDR2 reads FYNNEI. CDR3 loop: CASAPGDYGYTF. CDR3 nucleotides: TGTGCCAGCGCGCCGGGGGACTATGGCTACACCTTC.

The rearrangement uses TRBV30 and TRBJ2-1; TRBD1 matches 7 bases. This CDR3 region has 12 residues. Germline CDR1 is GTSNPN and CDR2 is SVGIG (reference sequence). The CDR3 region is CARGGPYNEQFF. Written as DNA, the CDR3 is TGTGCTAGAGGGGGCCCCTACAATGAGCAGTTCTTC.

CDR3 sequence: CAWSGGTASGQPQHF. The CDR3 nucleotides are TGTGCCTGGAGCGGGGGGACGGCCTCGGGTCAGCCCCAGCATTTT. This chain uses TRBV30 with TRBJ1-5, with D possibly matching TRBD1 (5 bases). The CDR3 is 15 amino acids. Trimming pared 3 bases from V and 6 bases from J, leaving 18 bases between. Per the germline V gene, CDR1 is GTSNPN and CDR2 is SVGIG (reference sequence).

The CDR3 protein is CASSYKGVTDTQYF. CDR3 coding DNA: TGCGCCAGCAGCTACAAGGGGGTCACAGATACGCAGTATTTT. The rearrangement links TRBV5-1 to TRBJ2-3, with D maybe TRBD1 (6 bases). The V and J ends lost 3 bases and 2 bases respectively, with 10 bases between them. This CDR3 spans 14 amino acids. Germline V gene lookup returns CDR1 SGHRS and CDR2 YFSETQ.

This clone came up a few times. The genes are TRBV30 and TRBJ2-7; tentative D call: TRBD1 (5 bases). In germline, CDR1 is GTSNPN, CDR2 SVGIG (reference sequence). Trimming pared 0 bases from V and 4 bases from J, leaving 10 bases between. This CDR3 spans 13 amino acids. CDR3 in amino acids: CAWSVRAGYEQYF. Here the CDR3 DNA reads TGTGCCTGGAGTGTCAGGGCCGGGTACGAGCAGTACTTC.

The rearrangement uses TRBV4-3 and TRBJ1-1; possibly TRBD1 for D (5 bases). CDR3 length: 14 residues. CDR1 is LGHNA and CDR2 is YSLEER in the germline V gene. With 4 bases removed from V and 3 bases from J, the gap between germline ends came to 12 bases. In nucleotides, the CDR3 is TGCGCCAGCAGCCCGGGGGTTTGGGACACTGAAGCTTTCTTT. Its translation: CASSPGVWDTEAFF.

V is TRBV4-3 and J is TRBJ1-1; 7 nucleotides agree with TRBD1. The V segment lost 0 bases and the J segment 6 bases; nucleotides outside the gene matches: 4. CDR3 size: 14 residues. Germline lookup yields CDR1 LGHNA and CDR2 YSLEER. In DNA, the CDR3 is TGCGCCAGCAGCCAAGATCTTACAGGGGCTGAAGCTTTCTTT. It specifies CASSQDLTGAEAFF.

The V call is TRBV9, the J call TRBJ1-1, with unresolved D. CDR1 SGDLS and CDR2 YYNGEE come from the germline V gene. V was shortened by 0 bases and J by 0 bases, with 9 bases between the two germline ends. CDR3 length: 15 residues. In DNA form, the CDR3 reads TGTGCCAGCAGCGTAGGAGGTATCATGAACACTGAAGCTTTCTTT. Its protein is CASSVGGIMNTEAFF.

This chain uses TRBV27 with TRBJ2-1, with 9 positions matching TRBD2. The length of the CDR3 is 16 residues. Germline CDR1 is MNHEY and CDR2 is SMNVEV (reference sequence). The J segment lost 7 bases and the V segment lost 3 bases, leaving 10 bases of the junction unmatched. This CDR3 is CASSFSQSSGTNEQFF. The CDR3 region has the DNA TGTGCCAGCAGTTTTTCCCAGTCTAGCGGGACTAATGAGCAGTTCTTC.

V is TRBV11-2 and J is TRBJ2-7, with D tentatively TRBD2 (5 bases). Germline V gene sequence: CDR1 SGHAT, CDR2 FQNNGV. Trimming pared 0 bases from V and 3 bases from J, leaving 12 bases between. The CDR3 length is 15 residues. The CDR3 sequence is CASSLDSKGSYEQYF. The CDR3 region has the DNA TGTGCCAGCAGCTTAGATTCGAAAGGGAGCTACGAGCAGTACTTC.

There are a few counts of this clone. J is TRBJ2-1 and V is TRBV11-2; the D gene is possibly TRBD1 (5 bases). The germline CDR1 and CDR2 sequences are SGHAT and FQNNGV. This CDR3 spans 15 amino acids. Deletions cut 4 bases from V and 10 bases from J, with 20 bases between. The CDR3 DNA reads TGTGCCAGCAGCTCTCAGGGCCACTCCCCGGTCGAGCAGTTCTTC. Its translation: CASSSQGHSPVEQFF.

The rearrangement uses TRBV5-3 and TRBJ2-1; 7 bases fit TRBD2. TRBV5-3 is classed as an ORF, of uncertain function. This CDR3 region has 16 residues. V gave up 4 bases and J gave up 4 bases; unmatched junction bases: 11. CDR3 in amino acids: CARSGRTSEEYNEQFF. DNA for the CDR3: TGTGCCAGAAGCGGAAGAACTAGCGAAGAATACAATGAGCAGTTCTTC.